One sample yielded the 21 T cell receptor beta chains listed below, sequenced in a study of shared clonotypes between healthy human individuals. This table comes from immunoSEQ multiplex PCR, and its TCRdb copy is limited to in-frame clones, with some not included. The sample carries some 2.1 million clones, just under 95% recorded once. CD45RO-negative, CCR7-positively selected cells formed the naive CD8 fraction, excluding terminally differentiated effector memory CD45RA+ cells. Input material: naive CD8+ T cells from PBMCs. These receptors were collected from a man aged 18 to 30 in good health. Some clones in this sample may be carry-over from other donors' samples.

A single count supports this clone. V and J are TRBV11-2 and TRBJ2-7, with 11 bases that match TRBD2. The CDR3 extends over 14 amino acids. In germline, CDR1 is SGHAT, CDR2 FQNNGV. The junction had 5 bases not matched to a gene; V was cut back by 7 bases and J by 3 bases. For the CDR3, the DNA is TGTGCCAGCACCCTAACTAGCGGGAGCTACGAGCAGTACTTC. Translating gives CASTLTSGSYEQYF.

The rearrangement joins TRBV4-1 to TRBJ1-5, with TRBD1 as a possible D gene (5 bases). The V end was cut by 4 bases, the J end by 2 bases, with 15 bases between. This CDR3 is built from 16 residues. CDR1 is MGHRA, CDR2 YSYEKL, per germline. CDR3 protein: CASSRTRGGGNQPQHF. The CDR3 DNA follows: TGCGCCAGCAGCCGTACGAGGGGAGGGGGCAATCAGCCCCAGCATTTT.

This clone has only a few counts. V and J are TRBV5-4 and TRBJ1-1; D may be TRBD1 (5 bases). Trimming removed 1 base from V and 1 base from J, with 8 bases in between. The germline CDR1 and CDR2 sequences are SGHNT and YYREEE (reference sequence). This CDR3 region has 14 residues. Here the CDR3 DNA reads TGTGCCAGCAGCTTGTTCGGGGGGAACACTGAAGCTTTCTTT. Residues: CASSLFGGNTEAFF.

Notes on this clone: The same CDR3 can be traced to other DNA sequences in this sample. This rearrangement joins TRBV27 to TRBJ2-7; D could derive from TRBD1 or TRBD2 (5 bases each). The V and J ends lost 5 bases and 2 bases respectively, with 10 bases between them. The germline V gene has CDR1 MNHEY and CDR2 SMNVEV (reference sequence). This CDR3 region has 13 residues. The CDR3 DNA reads TGTGCCAGCAGTCCGGGGCTGACCTACGAGCAGTACTTC. As protein: CASSPGLTYEQYF.

The V call is TRBV19, the J call TRBJ1-1; weak D call: TRBD1 (5 bases). The CDR3 sequence is 14 residues long. CDR1 and CDR2 from the germline V gene are LNHDA and SQIVND (reference sequence). V was pared by 7 bases and J by 0 bases, with 12 bases between. In DNA, the CDR3 is TGTGCCAGTAAAACTGACAGCATGAACACTGAAGCTTTCTTT. It encodes CASKTDSMNTEAFF.

As to this clone: The sample contains more than one DNA sequence encoding this CDR3. The V call is TRBV28, the J call TRBJ2-7, with D tentatively TRBD1 (6 bases). Germline CDR1 reads MDHEN; CDR2 reads SYDVKM. Trimming removed 6 bases at V and 0 bases at J, with 9 bases between. The CDR3 consists of 13 residues. The CDR3 here is CASRPTGSYEQYF. The CDR3 DNA sequence: TGTGCCAGCAGACCGACAGGCTCCTACGAGCAGTACTTC.

The rearrangement joins TRBV14 to TRBJ2-2; D gene ambiguous. CDR1 is SGHDN, CDR2 FVKESK, per germline. V was cut by 0 bases and J by 6 bases, with 20 bases left in between. The CDR3 is 18 amino acids. The CDR3 sequence: CASSQEGWMVRSPGELFF. The CDR3 DNA reads TGTGCCAGCAGCCAAGAGGGTTGGATGGTCAGAAGCCCCGGGGAGCTGTTTTTT.

The chain joins TRBV27 to TRBJ1-1; the D is unclear. The germline V and J ends were trimmed by 5 bases and 1 base, with 14 bases remaining between them. The CDR3 totals 15 residues. The germline CDR1 and CDR2 sequences are MNHEY and SMNVEV (reference sequence). Here the CDR3 reads CASSGRFSKNTEAFF. The CDR3 nucleotides are TGTGCCAGCAGTGGGAGATTTTCAAAGAACACTGAAGCTTTCTTT.

This CDR3 reads CASSWVREVSYEQYF. The CDR3 DNA follows: TGTGCCAGCAGCTGGGTCAGGGAAGTCTCCTACGAGCAGTACTTC. The chain is built from TRBV5-6 and TRBJ2-7; possibly TRBD1 for D (5 bases). The CDR3 has 15 residues. Germline V gene data show CDR1 as SGHDT and CDR2 as YYEEEE. Trimming removed 3 bases at V and 0 bases at J, with 13 bases between.

This clone was seen once. This chain links TRBV15 with TRBJ2-1; 7 nucleotides agree with TRBD1. This CDR3 region has 16 residues. Trimming at V came to 3 bases and at J to 6 bases, leaving 11 bases not matched to a gene. Germline loops: CDR1 LNHNV, CDR2 YYDKDF (reference sequence). The CDR3 DNA is TGTGCCACCAGCAGTGGACCGGGACAGAGGTCCAATGAGCAGTTCTTC. Translation gives CATSSGPGQRSNEQFF.

This chain connects TRBV30 to TRBJ2-7; D may be TRBD2 (6 bases). The germline V gene has CDR1 GTSNPN and CDR2 SVGIG (reference sequence). The length of the CDR3 is 13 residues. V was cut by 0 bases and J by 6 bases, with 12 bases left in between. This CDR3 reads CAWSVGPEGEQYF. In DNA form, the CDR3 reads TGTGCCTGGAGTGTAGGGCCGGAGGGCGAGCAGTACTTC.

The rearrangement links TRBV9 to TRBJ2-7; either TRBD1 or TRBD2 may fit D (6 bases each). V was cut by 3 bases and J by 1 base, with 14 bases left in between. Germline assignment: CDR1 SGDLS and CDR2 YYNGEE. The CDR3 totals 15 residues. The CDR3 coding sequence is TGTGCCAGCAGCGAGGGGGGAGGAACGTCCTACGAGCAGTACTTC. This sequence encodes CASSEGGGTSYEQYF.

J is TRBJ1-3 and V is TRBV4-2; no clear D. V was clipped by 0 bases and J by 3 bases, with 9 bases between them. This CDR3 is built from 15 residues. Germline CDR1 is LGHNA and CDR2 is YNFKEQ. CDR3 coding DNA: TGTGCCAGCAGCCAAGAACAGAACATTGGAAACACCATATATTTT. Protein sequence: CASSQEQNIGNTIYF.

The chain couples TRBV9 to TRBJ1-5; tentative D call: TRBD1 (6 bases). The V gene lost 4 bases and the J gene lost 4 bases, with 12 bases spanning the gap. The CDR3 spans 14 residues. Germline values: CDR1 SGDLS, CDR2 YYNGEE. Here the CDR3 reads CASSLGQINQPQHF. The CDR3 DNA follows: TGTGCCAGCAGCCTAGGACAGATTAATCAGCCCCAGCATTTT.

The V and J genes are TRBV19 and TRBJ1-1; 10 nucleotides agree with TRBD1. The trim removed 10 bases at V and 5 bases at J, leaving 7 bases unmatched. The CDR3 is made up of 13 amino acids. CDR1 LNHDA and CDR2 SQIVND come from the germline V gene (reference sequence). DNA for the CDR3: TGTGCCACATTCGGGACAGGGGAGACTGAAGCTTTCTTT. Its translation: CATFGTGETEAFF. Full variable domain (outside the CDR3, taken from reference TRBV19 and TRBJ1-1): DGGITQSPKYLFRKEGQNVTLSCEQNLNHDAMYWYRQDPGQGLRLIYYSQIVNDFQKGDIAEGYSVSREKKESFPLTVTSAQKNPTAFYLCATFGTGETEAFFGQGTRLTVV.

For the CDR3, the DNA is TGTGCCAGCAGTGAGTCAGCGGGTATCTCCTACAATGAGCAGTTCTTC. This sequence encodes CASSESAGISYNEQFF. The rearrangement uses TRBV27 and TRBJ2-1, with a weak D call TRBD2 (6 bases). The germline V gene has CDR1 MNHEY and CDR2 SMNVEV (reference sequence). This CDR3 has 16 residues. V was cut by 5 bases and J by 0 bases, with 14 bases left in between.

The chain employs TRBV5-1 and TRBJ2-5; D might be TRBD1 (5 bases). The DNA end favors TRBJ2-7, so the J call may be wrong. This CDR3 spans 15 amino acids. Germline loops: CDR1 SGHRS, CDR2 YFSETQ. The CDR3 DNA is TGCGCCAGCAGCTTGGCGCAGGGATTGAACTACGAGCAGTACTTC. Translating gives CASSLAQGLNYEQYF.

V and J are TRBV2 and TRBJ2-1; D unclear. Germline V lookup: CDR1 SNHLY, CDR2 FYNNEI. V lost 7 bases, J lost 6 bases, and 19 bases lay in between. The CDR3 is made up of 15 amino acids. The CDR3 here is CASISTELSVNEQFF. CDR3 nucleotides: TGTGCCAGCATTTCGACGGAGCTCTCAGTCAATGAGCAGTTCTTC. Full variable domain (remainder filled in from reference TRBV2 and TRBJ2-1): EPEVTQTPSHQVTQMGQEVILRCVPISNHLYFYWYRQILGQKVEFLVSFYNNEISEKSEIFDDQFSVERPDGSNFTLKIRSTKLEDSAMYFCASISTELSVNEQFFGPGTRLTVL.

V and J are TRBV7-9 and TRBJ2-3; 8 positions agree with TRBD2. The CDR3 totals 18 residues. V shed 3 bases and J 1 base; nucleotides not matched to a gene: 12. Germline CDR1 reads SEHNR; CDR2 reads FQNEAQ (reference sequence). Written as DNA, the CDR3 is TGTGCCAGCAGCTTTACGCGGGAGGACAGTCAAGGCACAGATACGCAGTATTTT. Translation: CASSFTREDSQGTDTQYF.

This chain links TRBV10-3 with TRBJ2-5; D is possibly TRBD1 (5 bases). Trimming left V 2 bases short and J 5 bases short, with 21 bases between. The CDR3 runs to 17 residues. Germline V gene sequence: CDR1 ENHRY, CDR2 SYGVKD. The CDR3 DNA sequence: TGTGCCATCAGTGAGAGGACGGACATCTGGGGCCGGGAGACCCAGTACTTC. This codes for CAISERTDIWGRETQYF.

J is TRBJ2-5 and V is TRBV6-4; D tentatively fits TRBD1 or TRBD2 (6 bases each). V was pared by 6 bases and J by 0 bases, with 14 bases between. The germline gives CDR1 MRHNA, CDR2 SNTAGT. The CDR3 consists of 15 residues. The CDR3 region is CASRQPRGHQETQYF. CDR3 bases: TGTGCCAGCAGACAACCCCGGGGGCACCAAGAGACCCAGTACTTC.